The rows below give T cell receptor beta chains drawn from one sample of a study of cytomegalovirus exposure and HLA in healthy donors. Measured with immunoSEQ multiplex PCR; TCRdb has only the in-frame clones, and not every one. The table has some 150,000 clones, roughly four fifths seen once. Sequencing was performed on PBMCs. The receptor source for this set is a man aged 50-59 years in good health and CMV-seropositive. Both conserved end residues are part of each CDR3. A D gene is named only where the DNA matches it firmly. Expanded clones get a size class; other rows say once, few or many, or leave the size out.

d_call,v_call,clone_size,j_call,cdr3_nt,cdr3_aa
TRBD1,TRBV28,few,TRBJ1-5,TGTGCCAGCAGTTCGGGACAGGGTGTTCAGCCCCAGCATTTT,CASSSGQGVQPQHF
TRBD1,TRBV7-3,NA,TRBJ2-7,TGTGCCAGCAGCCCCTACAGGGGCGGGGAGCAGTACTTC,CASSPYRGGEQYF
NA,TRBV21-1,NA,TRBJ1-1,TGTGCCAGCACCAAGCAGGGCAACACTGAAGCTTTCTTT,CASTKQGNTEAFF
TRBD2,TRBV7-9,NA,TRBJ2-7,TGTGCCAGCAGTCATGGGACTAGCGGGGGGAGTACCTACGAGCAGTACTTC,CASSHGTSGGSTYEQYF
NA,TRBV7-2,NA,TRBJ2-7,TGTGCCAGCAGTGTAAGCCAAAATCGAGCCTACGAGCAGTACTTC,CASSVSQNRAYEQYF
NA,TRBV10-3,NA,TRBJ1-2,TGTGCCATCAGCTCCCCCAGGGACTATGGCTACACCTTC,CAISSPRDYGYTF
NA,TRBV14,NA,TRBJ2-7,TGTGCCAGCAGCCAAGTGGGGGGCTCCTACGAGCAGTACTTC,CASSQVGGSYEQYF
NA,TRBV18,NA,TRBJ1-2,TGTGCCAGCTCACTAAGACAGGAGAGTCAAGCTAACTATGGCTACACCTTC,CASSLRQESQANYGYTF
TRBD1,TRBV6-1,NA,TRBJ1-4,TGTGCCAGCAGTGGTCCAGGGGGCAAGATGGGAAAACTGTTTTTT,CASSGPGGKMGKLFF
TRBD1,TRBV19,NA,TRBJ1-1,TGTGCCAGTACCACGACAAGGGGACAGGGGCCCACTGAAGCTTTCTTT,CASTTTRGQGPTEAFF
TRBD1,TRBV6-6,NA,TRBJ2-7,TGTGCCAGCAGTTACTCTGGGACAGAAGACTCCTACGAGCAGTACTTC,CASSYSGTEDSYEQYF
TRBD1,TRBV29-1,NA,TRBJ1-2,TGCAGCGTCCGATTCCGGGACAGGGGCCCCTATGGCTACACCTTC,CSVRFRDRGPYGYTF
NA,TRBV5-1,NA,TRBJ1-1,TGCGCCAGCAGCTCAGGGTACACTGAAGCTTTCTTT,CASSSGYTEAFF
TRBD1,TRBV5-4,NA,TRBJ1-2,TGTGCCAGCAGCCAACTCCGGGACAGGGGGCGGAATTATGACTACACCTTC,CASSQLRDRGRNYDYTF
NA,TRBV11-3,NA,TRBJ2-7,TGTGCCAGCAGCTCCCCACCTAACTACGAGCAGTACTTC,CASSSPPNYEQYF
TRBD2,TRBV9,NA,TRBJ2-1,TGTGCCAGCAGTGCGGGACTAGCGGCCTACAATGAGCAGTTCTTC,CASSAGLAAYNEQFF
TRBD1,TRBV6-5,NA,TRBJ1-6,TGTGCCAGCAGTACCGACAGGGCCTCACCCCTCCACTTT,CASSTDRASPLHF
TRBD1,TRBV19,NA,TRBJ1-6,TGTGCCAGTAGTTCCCCGGGACAGGGAGGGGATAATTCACCCCTCCACTTT,CASSSPGQGGDNSPLHF
TRBD1,TRBV5-1,few,TRBJ1-1,TGCGCCAGCAGCTTGGTAGGGACAGGGTCGAATCCTGAAGCTTTCTTT,CASSLVGTGSNPEAFF
NA,TRBV28,NA,TRBJ2-7,TGTGCCAGCAGTCTCACAGGGTACGAGCAGTACTTC,CASSLTGYEQYF
TRBD2,TRBV5-4,NA,TRBJ2-3,TGTGCCAGCAGCCTGCTAGCGGGGATCGCAGATACGCAGTATTTT,CASSLLAGIADTQYF
NA,TRBV30,once,TRBJ1-2,TGTGCCTGGAGGGACAGCGCCTGGTCGGGCTACACCTTC,CAWRDSAWSGYTF
TRBD1,TRBV7-2,NA,TRBJ2-3,TGTGCCAGCAGCATATGGGACAGTGTAGGAGCAGATACGCAGTATTTT,CASSIWDSVGADTQYF
TRBD2,TRBV7-9,NA,TRBJ2-7,TGTTCCAGCAGTTCCCCTACCGGACTAGCGGGGTACTCCTACGAGCAGTACTTC,CSSSSPTGLAGYSYEQYF
NA,TRBV28,NA,TRBJ2-1,TGTGCCAGCAGTTCAACCCTCATCCGGAGGAATGAGCAGTTCTTC,CASSSTLIRRNEQFF
TRBD1,TRBV5-8,NA,TRBJ2-7,TGTGCCAGCAGCGTCCGGGACAGGGGCGAGCAGTACTTC,CASSVRDRGEQYF
TRBD1,TRBV18,NA,TRBJ2-1,TGTGCCAGCTCGCAGAGGACAGGGAGTGTTTGGGAGCAGTTCTTC,CASSQRTGSVWEQFF
NA,TRBV28,NA,TRBJ1-4,TGTGCCAGCAGTCACGACACGCGATATCGGGAAAAACTGTTTTTT,CASSHDTRYREKLFF
NA,TRBV4-3,NA,TRBJ2-7,TGCGCCAGCAGCCAAGGGCGGGGAAAATACGAGCAGTACTTC,CASSQGRGKYEQYF
NA,TRBV9,NA,TRBJ2-1,TGTGCCAGCAGCGTAGCGCCTAACGACAATGAGCAGTTCTTC,CASSVAPNDNEQFF
NA,TRBV7-2,NA,TRBJ2-7,TGTGCCAGCAGCCCGGGGGTCCCCTACGAGCAGTACTTC,CASSPGVPYEQYF
NA,TRBV7-3,NA,TRBJ2-2,TGTGCCAGCAGCCCTCAACACCAGGGAGGCACCGGGGAGCTGTTTTTT,CASSPQHQGGTGELFF
NA,TRBV5-1,NA,TRBJ2-7,TGCGCCAGCAGCGGGAACGGCGGACAGACGAACGAGCAGTACTTC,CASSGNGGQTNEQYF
TRBD2,TRBV7-2,NA,TRBJ2-7,TGTGCCAGCAGCCTACGGGCGGGAGGCATCACGTACGAGCAGTACTTC,CASSLRAGGITYEQYF
NA,TRBV30,NA,TRBJ1-1,TGTGCCTGGAGTGGGGGACACCCGAACACTGAAGCTTTCTTT,CAWSGGHPNTEAFF
TRBD2,TRBV27,NA,TRBJ2-1,TGTGCCAGCAGTTTATCAGCGGGAACATACAATGAGCAGTTCTTC,CASSLSAGTYNEQFF
NA,TRBV14,NA,TRBJ1-2,TGTGCCAGCAGCCGCGGTCGCGCCGGCTACACCTTC,CASSRGRAGYTF
TRBD1,TRBV28,NA,TRBJ1-6,TGTGCCAGCAGCCCGACAGGGGAGGGTAGTTCACCCCTCCACTTT,CASSPTGEGSSPLHF
TRBD1,TRBV27,NA,TRBJ1-1,TGTGCCAGCAGTTTGGGGTTACAGGGGCGTGGGACTGAAGCTTTCTTT,CASSLGLQGRGTEAFF
NA,TRBV10-3,NA,TRBJ1-3,TGTGCCACGCAGGACAAGAGGATAGTTGGAAACACCATATATTTT,CATQDKRIVGNTIYF
TRBD1,TRBV2,NA,TRBJ1-5,TGTGCCAGCAGCGACATTGGGACAGCCACTCAGCATTTT,CASSDIGTATQHF
NA,TRBV27,NA,TRBJ1-1,TGTGCCAGCAGTTTAGCCGGGTCGGGGATGAACACTGAAGCTTTCTTT,CASSLAGSGMNTEAFF
NA,TRBV19,NA,TRBJ1-2,TGTGCCAGTAGTATTGCGGATTCTCGGGTGACTAGCTATGGCTACACCTTC,CASSIADSRVTSYGYTF
NA,TRBV15,NA,TRBJ2-5,TGTGCCACCAGCAGAGATAGGGGGGGCTCTGAGACCCAGTACTTC,CATSRDRGGSETQYF
NA,TRBV4-1,NA,TRBJ2-5,TGCGCCAGCAGCCAAGATTTTAAGGGGCGGAGAGAGACCCAGTACTTC,CASSQDFKGRRETQYF
TRBD1,TRBV7-3,NA,TRBJ1-2,TGTGCCAGCAGCCCCGGGACAGGGTATTCCTATGGCTACACCTTC,CASSPGTGYSYGYTF
NA,TRBV9,NA,TRBJ1-5,TGTGCCAGCAGCCCAGACGACAGGCCAAGCAATCAGCCCCAGCATTTT,CASSPDDRPSNQPQHF
TRBD2,TRBV5-6,NA,TRBJ2-1,TGTGCCAGCAGCTTGCCCCCGGGACTAGCGGGATACAATGAGCAGTTCTTC,CASSLPPGLAGYNEQFF
TRBD1,TRBV28,NA,TRBJ1-1,TGTGCCAGCAGTTTGGGCGTCGGACAGGTCAGGACTGAAGCTTTCTTT,CASSLGVGQVRTEAFF
NA,TRBV28,NA,TRBJ1-1,TGTGCCAGCAGTTTATATACAACACGGGAGAACACTGAAGCTTTCTTT,CASSLYTTRENTEAFF
TRBD2,TRBV7-2,NA,TRBJ2-1,TGTGCCAGCAGCGATGGACTAGCAACCTACAATGAGCAGTTCTTC,CASSDGLATYNEQFF
TRBD1,TRBV6-5,NA,TRBJ2-2,TGTGCCAGCAGGCCGACAGGGGACACCGGGGAGCTGTTTTTT,CASRPTGDTGELFF
NA,TRBV7-9,NA,TRBJ2-7,TGTGCCAGCAGCCCAGAGGGCCGCTCCTACGAGCAGTACTTC,CASSPEGRSYEQYF
TRBD2,TRBV11-2,NA,TRBJ2-1,TGTGCCAGCAGCCCACGACTAGCGGGGACCTACAATGAGCAGTTCTTC,CASSPRLAGTYNEQFF
NA,TRBV29-1,NA,TRBJ1-1,TGCAGCGTTGTAACAGGGACCAACACTGAAGCTTTCTTT,CSVVTGTNTEAFF
NA,TRBV29-1,NA,TRBJ2-5,TGCAGCGTTGGAGGGAGACCCCAAGAGACCCAGTACTTC,CSVGGRPQETQYF
TRBD1,TRBV5-4,NA,TRBJ2-7,TGTGCCAGCAGCCCCGGGACAGGGGCCTACGAGCAGTACTTC,CASSPGTGAYEQYF